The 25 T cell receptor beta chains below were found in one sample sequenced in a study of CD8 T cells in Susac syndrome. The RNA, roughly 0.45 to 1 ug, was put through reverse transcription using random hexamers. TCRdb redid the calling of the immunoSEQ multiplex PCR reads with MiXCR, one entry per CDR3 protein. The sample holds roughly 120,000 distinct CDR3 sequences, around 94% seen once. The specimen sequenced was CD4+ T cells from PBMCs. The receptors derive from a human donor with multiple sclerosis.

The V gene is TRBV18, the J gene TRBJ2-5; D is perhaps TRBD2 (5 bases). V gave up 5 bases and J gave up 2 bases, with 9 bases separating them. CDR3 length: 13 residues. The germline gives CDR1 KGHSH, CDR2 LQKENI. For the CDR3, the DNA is TGTGCCAGCTCAAGTAGCGAGCAAGAGACCCAGTACTTC. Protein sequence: CASSSSEQETQYF. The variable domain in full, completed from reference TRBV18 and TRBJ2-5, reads NAGVMQNPRHLVRRRGQEARLRCSPMKGHSHVYWYRQLPEEGLKFMVYLQKENIIDESGMPKERFSAEFPKEGPSILRIQQVVRGDSAAYFCASSSSEQETQYFGPGTRLLVL.

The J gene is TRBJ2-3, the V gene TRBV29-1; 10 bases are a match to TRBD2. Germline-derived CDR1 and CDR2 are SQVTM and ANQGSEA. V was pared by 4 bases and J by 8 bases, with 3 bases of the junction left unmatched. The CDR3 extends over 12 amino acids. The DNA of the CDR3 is TGCAGCGTTGTAGCGGGGGGAGGTACGCAGTATTTT. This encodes CSVVAGGGTQYF.

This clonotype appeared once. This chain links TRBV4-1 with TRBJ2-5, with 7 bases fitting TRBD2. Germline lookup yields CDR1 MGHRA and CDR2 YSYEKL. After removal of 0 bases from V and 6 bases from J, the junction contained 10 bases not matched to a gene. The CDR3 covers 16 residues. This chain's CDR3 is CASSQDHKAGVQTQYF. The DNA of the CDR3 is TGCGCCAGCAGCCAAGACCATAAGGCGGGAGTTCAGACCCAGTACTTC.

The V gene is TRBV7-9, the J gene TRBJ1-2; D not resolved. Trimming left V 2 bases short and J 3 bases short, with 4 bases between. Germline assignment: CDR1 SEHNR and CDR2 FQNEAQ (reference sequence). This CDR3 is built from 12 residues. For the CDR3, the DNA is TGTGCCAGCAGCTTAAACGACTATGGCTACACCTTC. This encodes CASSLNDYGYTF.

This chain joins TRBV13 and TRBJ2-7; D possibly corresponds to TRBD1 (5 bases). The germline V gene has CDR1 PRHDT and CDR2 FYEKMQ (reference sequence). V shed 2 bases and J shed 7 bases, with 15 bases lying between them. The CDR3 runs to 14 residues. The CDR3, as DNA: TGTGCCAGCAGCTTATCCCAGGGCCAAGGAGAGCAGTACTTC. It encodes CASSLSQGQGEQYF.

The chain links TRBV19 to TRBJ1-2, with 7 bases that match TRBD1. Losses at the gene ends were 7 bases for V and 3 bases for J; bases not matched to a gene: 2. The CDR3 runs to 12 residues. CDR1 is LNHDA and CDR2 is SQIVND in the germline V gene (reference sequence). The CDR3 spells CASNDRDYGYTF. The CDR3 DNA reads TGTGCCAGTAATGACAGGGACTATGGCTACACCTTC.

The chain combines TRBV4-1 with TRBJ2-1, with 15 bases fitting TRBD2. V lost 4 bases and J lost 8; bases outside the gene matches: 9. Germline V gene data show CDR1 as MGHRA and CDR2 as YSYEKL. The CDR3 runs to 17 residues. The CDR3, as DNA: TGCGCCAGCAGCCTGGTGGGACTAGCGGGAGGCAGGCATGAGCAGTTCTTC. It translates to CASSLVGLAGGRHEQFF.

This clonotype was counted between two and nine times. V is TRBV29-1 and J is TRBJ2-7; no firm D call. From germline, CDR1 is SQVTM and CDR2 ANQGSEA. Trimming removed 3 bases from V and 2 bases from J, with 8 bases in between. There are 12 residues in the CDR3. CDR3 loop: CSVDQSPYEQYF. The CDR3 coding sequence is TGCAGCGTTGACCAGTCTCCCTACGAGCAGTACTTC.

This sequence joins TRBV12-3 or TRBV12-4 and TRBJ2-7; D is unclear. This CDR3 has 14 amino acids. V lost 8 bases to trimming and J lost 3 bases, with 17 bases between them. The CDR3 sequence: CASALGYSNYEQYF. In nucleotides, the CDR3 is TGTGCCAGCGCACTTGGGTACTCGAACTACGAGCAGTACTTC.

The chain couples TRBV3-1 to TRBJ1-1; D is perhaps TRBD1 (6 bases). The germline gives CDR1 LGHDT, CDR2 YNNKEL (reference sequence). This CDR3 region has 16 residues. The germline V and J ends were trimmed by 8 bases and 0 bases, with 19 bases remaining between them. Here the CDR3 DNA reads TGTGCCAGCTCGACAAGGGGGGGGCGGGTGAACACTGAAGCTTTCTTT. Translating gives CASSTRGGRVNTEAFF.

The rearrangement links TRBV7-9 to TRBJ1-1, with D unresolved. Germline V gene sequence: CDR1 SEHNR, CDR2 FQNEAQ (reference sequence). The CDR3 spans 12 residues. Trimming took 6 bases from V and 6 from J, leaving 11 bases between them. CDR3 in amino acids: CASRGMSSEAFF. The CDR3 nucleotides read TGTGCCAGCAGGGGGATGTCCTCTGAAGCTTTCTTT.

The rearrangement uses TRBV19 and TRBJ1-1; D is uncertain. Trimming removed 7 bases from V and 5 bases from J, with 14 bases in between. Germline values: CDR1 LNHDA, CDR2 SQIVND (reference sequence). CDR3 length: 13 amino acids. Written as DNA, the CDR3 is TGTGCCAGTACACCCACTGTTTCAACTGAAGCTTTCTTT. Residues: CASTPTVSTEAFF.

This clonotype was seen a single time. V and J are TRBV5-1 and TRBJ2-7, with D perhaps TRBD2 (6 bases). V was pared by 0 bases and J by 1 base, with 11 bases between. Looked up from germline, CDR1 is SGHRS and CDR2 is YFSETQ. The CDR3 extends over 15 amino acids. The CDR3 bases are TGCGCCAGCAGCTTGGTCGCGGGGTCGTCCTACGAGCAGTACTTC. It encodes CASSLVAGSSYEQYF. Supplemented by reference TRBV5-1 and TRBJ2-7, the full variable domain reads KAGVTQTPRYLIKTRGQQVTLSCSPISGHRSVSWYQQTPGQGLQFLFEYFSETQRNKGNFPGRFSGRQFSNSRSEMNVSTLELGDSALYLCASSLVAGSSYEQYFGPGTRLTVT.

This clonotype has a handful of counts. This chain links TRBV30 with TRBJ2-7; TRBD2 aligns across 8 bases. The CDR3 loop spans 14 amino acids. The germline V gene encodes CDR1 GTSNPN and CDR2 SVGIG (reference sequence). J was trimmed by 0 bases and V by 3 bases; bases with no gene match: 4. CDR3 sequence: CAWRAGVRSYEQYF. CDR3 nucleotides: TGTGCCTGGAGAGCGGGAGTCCGCTCCTACGAGCAGTACTTC.

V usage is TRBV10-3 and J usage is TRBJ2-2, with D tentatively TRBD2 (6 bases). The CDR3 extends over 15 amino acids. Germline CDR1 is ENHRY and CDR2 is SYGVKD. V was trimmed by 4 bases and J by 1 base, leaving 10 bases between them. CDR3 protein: CAISVGGLNTGELFF. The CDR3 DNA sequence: TGTGCCATCAGTGTCGGGGGATTGAACACCGGGGAGCTGTTTTTT.

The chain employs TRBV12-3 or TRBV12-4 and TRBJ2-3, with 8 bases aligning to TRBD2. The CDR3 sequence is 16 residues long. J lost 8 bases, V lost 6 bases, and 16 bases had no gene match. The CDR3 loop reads CASSRGPAGEVGTQYF. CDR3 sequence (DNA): TGTGCCAGCAGCCGGGGGCCAGCGGGAGAAGTGGGTACGCAGTATTTT.

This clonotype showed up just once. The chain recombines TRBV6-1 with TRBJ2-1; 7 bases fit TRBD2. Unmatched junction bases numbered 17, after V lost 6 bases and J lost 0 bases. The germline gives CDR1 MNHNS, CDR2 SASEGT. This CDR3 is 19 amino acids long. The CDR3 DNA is TGTGCCAGCAGGGTAAGGGGCGGAGTAGCGGGTAGCTCCTACAATGAGCAGTTCTTC. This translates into CASRVRGGVAGSSYNEQFF.

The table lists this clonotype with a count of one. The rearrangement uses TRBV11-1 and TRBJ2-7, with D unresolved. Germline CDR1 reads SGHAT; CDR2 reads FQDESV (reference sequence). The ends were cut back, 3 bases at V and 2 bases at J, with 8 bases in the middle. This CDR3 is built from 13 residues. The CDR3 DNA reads TGTGCCAGCAGCTTCATGAGTACCTACGAGCAGTACTTC. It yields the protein CASSFMSTYEQYF.

The CDR3 DNA sequence: TGTGCCTGGAGTGTTAGAAGGGGACAGCTTTATGGCTACACCTTC. It specifies CAWSVRRGQLYGYTF. The genes are TRBV30 and TRBJ1-2; 7 nucleotides match TRBD1. Germline V gene lookup returns CDR1 GTSNPN and CDR2 SVGIG (reference sequence). The CDR3 runs 15 residues. Losses at the gene ends were 0 bases for V and 5 bases for J; bases not matched to a gene: 9.

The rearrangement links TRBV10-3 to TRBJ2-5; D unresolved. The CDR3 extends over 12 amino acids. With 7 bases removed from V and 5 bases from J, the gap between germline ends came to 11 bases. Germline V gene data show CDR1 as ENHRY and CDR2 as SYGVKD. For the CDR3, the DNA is TGTGCCATCAAAGGGCAGGATGAGACCCAGTACTTC. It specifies CAIKGQDETQYF.

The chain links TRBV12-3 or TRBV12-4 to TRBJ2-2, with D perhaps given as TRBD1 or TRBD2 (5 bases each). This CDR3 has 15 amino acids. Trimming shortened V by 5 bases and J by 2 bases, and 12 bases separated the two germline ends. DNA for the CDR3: TGTGCCAGCAGTCGGGACGGTAAAAACACCGGGGAGCTGTTTTTT. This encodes CASSRDGKNTGELFF.

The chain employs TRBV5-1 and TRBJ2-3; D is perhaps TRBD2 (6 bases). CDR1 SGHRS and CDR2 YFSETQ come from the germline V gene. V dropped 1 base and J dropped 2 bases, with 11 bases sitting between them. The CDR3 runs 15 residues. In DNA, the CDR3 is TGCGCCAGCAGCTTGCGGGGACTCGACACAGATACGCAGTATTTT. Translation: CASSLRGLDTDTQYF.

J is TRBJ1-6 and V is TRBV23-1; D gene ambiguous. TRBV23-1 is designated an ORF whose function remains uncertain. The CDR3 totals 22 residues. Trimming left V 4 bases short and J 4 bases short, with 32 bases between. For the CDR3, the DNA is TGCGCCAGCAGTCGCCCTGGACCGGGCCCTTGCTCCCCTGTCAAATATAATTCACCCCTCCACTTT. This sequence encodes CASSRPGPGPCSPVKYNSPLHF.

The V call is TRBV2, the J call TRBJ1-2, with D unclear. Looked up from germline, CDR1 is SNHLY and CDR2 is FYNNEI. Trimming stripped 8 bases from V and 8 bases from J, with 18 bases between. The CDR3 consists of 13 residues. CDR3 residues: CASLPWISRGYTF. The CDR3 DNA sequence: TGTGCCAGCCTGCCTTGGATCTCTCGGGGCTACACCTTC.

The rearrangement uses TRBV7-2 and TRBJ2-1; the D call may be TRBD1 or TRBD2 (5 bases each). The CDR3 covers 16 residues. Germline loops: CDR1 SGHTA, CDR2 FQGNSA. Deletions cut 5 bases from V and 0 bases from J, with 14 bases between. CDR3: CASSGRGRSSYNEQFF. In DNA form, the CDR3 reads TGTGCCAGCAGCGGTCGGGGCAGGAGCTCCTACAATGAGCAGTTCTTC.